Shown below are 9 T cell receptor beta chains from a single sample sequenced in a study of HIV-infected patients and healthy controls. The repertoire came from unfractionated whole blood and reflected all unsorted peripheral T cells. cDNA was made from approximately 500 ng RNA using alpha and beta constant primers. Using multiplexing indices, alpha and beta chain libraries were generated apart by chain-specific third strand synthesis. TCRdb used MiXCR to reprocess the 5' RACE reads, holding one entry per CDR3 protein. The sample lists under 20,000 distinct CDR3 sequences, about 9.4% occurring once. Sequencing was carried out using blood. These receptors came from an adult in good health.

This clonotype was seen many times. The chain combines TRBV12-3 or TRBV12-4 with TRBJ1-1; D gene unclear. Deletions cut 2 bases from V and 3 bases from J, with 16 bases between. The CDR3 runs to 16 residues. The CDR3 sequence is CASSLWRGPPYTEAFF. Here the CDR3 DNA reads TGTGCCAGCAGTTTATGGCGCGGGCCTCCGTACACTGAAGCTTTCTTT.

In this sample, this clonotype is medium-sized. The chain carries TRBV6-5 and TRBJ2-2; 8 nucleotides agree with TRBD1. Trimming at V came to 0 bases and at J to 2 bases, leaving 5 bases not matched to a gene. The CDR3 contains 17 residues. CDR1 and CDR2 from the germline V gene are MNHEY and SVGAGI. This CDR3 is CASSYSSGQGNTGELFF. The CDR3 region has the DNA TGTGCCAGCAGTTACTCGTCCGGACAGGGTAACACCGGGGAGCTGTTTTTT.

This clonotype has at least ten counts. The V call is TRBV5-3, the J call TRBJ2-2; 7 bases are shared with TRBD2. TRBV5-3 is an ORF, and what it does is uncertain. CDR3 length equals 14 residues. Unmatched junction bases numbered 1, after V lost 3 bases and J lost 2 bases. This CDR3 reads CARSWGLNTGELFF. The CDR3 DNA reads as TGTGCCAGAAGCTGGGGACTAAACACCGGGGAGCTGTTTTTT.

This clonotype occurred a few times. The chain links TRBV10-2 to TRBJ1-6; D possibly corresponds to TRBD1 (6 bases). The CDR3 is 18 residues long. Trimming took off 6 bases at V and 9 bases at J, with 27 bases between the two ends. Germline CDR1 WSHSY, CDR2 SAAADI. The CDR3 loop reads CASSRGGRLSGGISPLHF. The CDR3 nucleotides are TGCGCCAGCAGCCGGGGGGGCAGGCTTTCGGGCGGAATTTCACCCCTCCACTTT.

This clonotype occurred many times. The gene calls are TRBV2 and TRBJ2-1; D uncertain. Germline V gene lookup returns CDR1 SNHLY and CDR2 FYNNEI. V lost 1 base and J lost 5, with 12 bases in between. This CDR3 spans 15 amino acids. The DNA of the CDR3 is TGTGCCAGCAGTGAAGGACCTCCCCCTAACAATGAGCAGTTCTTC. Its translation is CASSEGPPPNNEQFF.

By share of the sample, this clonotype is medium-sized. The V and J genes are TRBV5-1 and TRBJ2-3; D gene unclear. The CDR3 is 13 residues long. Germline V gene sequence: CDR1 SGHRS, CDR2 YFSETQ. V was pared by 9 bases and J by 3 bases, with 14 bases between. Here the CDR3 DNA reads TGCGCCACCCCCGGGTTAGTAACAGATACGCAGTATTTT. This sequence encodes CATPGLVTDTQYF.

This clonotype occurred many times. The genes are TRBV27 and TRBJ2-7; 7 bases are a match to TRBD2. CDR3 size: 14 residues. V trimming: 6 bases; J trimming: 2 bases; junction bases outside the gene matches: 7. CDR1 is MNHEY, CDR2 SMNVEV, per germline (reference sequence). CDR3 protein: CASSLGGGAYEQYF. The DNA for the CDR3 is TGTGCCAGCAGCTTAGGTGGGGGGGCCTACGAGCAGTACTTC.

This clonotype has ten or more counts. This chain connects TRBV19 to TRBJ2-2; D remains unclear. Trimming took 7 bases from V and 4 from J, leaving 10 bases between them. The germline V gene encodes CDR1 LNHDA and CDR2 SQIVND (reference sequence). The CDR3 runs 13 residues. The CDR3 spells CASTVGSTGELFF. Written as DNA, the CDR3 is TGTGCCAGTACGGTGGGATCCACCGGGGAGCTGTTTTTT.

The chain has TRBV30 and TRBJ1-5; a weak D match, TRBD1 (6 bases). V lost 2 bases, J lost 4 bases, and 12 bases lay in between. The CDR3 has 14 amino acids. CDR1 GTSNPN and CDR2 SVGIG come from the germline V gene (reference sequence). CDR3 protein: CAWSRGQGNQPQHF. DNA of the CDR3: TGTGCCTGGAGTCGAGGCCAGGGGAATCAGCCCCAGCATTTT.